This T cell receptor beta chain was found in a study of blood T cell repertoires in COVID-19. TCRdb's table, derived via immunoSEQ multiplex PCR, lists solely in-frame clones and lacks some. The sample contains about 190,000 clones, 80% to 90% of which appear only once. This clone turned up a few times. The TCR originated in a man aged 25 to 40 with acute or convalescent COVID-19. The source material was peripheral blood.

The chain's CDR3 is CASSPQGVSNQPQHF. In nucleotides, the CDR3 is TGTGCCAGCAGCCCACAGGGGGTCAGCAATCAGCCCCAGCATTTT. The chain has TRBV11-2 and TRBJ1-5, with TRBD1 matching over 8 bases. Per germline, CDR1 SGHAT and CDR2 FQNNGV. The ends lost 5 bases at V and 1 base at J; junction bases unmatched: 4. This CDR3 contains 15 residues.